This T cell receptor (beta chain) was recorded in a study of beta chain features in type 1 diabetes. Whole-study context: Across the samples, some 99 million sorted cells were examined in total. Study-level results: There was a moderate but significant shortening of TCRB CDR3s in all four CD4+ subsets of Type 1 diabetes patients. In cDNA sequencing, cells with high TCR expression could be over-represented. Patients showed naive, central memory and Treg TCRB repertoires that appeared more similar than those of healthy donors.

This clone was counted ten times or more. The antigen remains unidentified. Sorting that relied on CD45RO/CCR7/CD25/CD127/CD95/CD27 yielded CD4+ naive, central memory, regulatory and stem cell-like memory cells. cDNA synthesis used the whole RNA isolate, giving expressed TCRB sequences. Profiled with immunoSEQ multiplex PCR; TCRdb holds only in-frame clones, not every one. The sample has around 150,000 clones, around a tenth seen once. The material sequenced was central memory CD4+ T cells from blood. The receptor's source is a man aged 25-45 years with type 1 diabetes.

The CDR3, as DNA: TGTGCCAGTAGCCGGGACAGGGAATACGAGCAGTACTTC. Translated: CASSRDREYEQYF. The chain employs TRBV19 and TRBJ2-7; 9 nucleotides agree with TRBD1. Trimming at V came to 6 bases and at J to 4 bases, leaving 4 bases not matched to a gene. Germline V gene sequence: CDR1 LNHDA, CDR2 SQIVND (reference sequence). The CDR3 is 13 residues long.